This is a list of T cell receptor beta chains from one sample in a study of OX40 agonist ivuxolimab in advanced cancers. Assay: immunoSEQ multiplex PCR; the TCRdb copy retains only in-frame clones and omits some. Of about 40,000 clones in the sample, 70% to 90% are singletons; the top ten hold 2.4%. Sequenced material: CD4+ or CD8+ T cells sorted from blood, taken in a trial of the OX40 agonist ivuxolimab. Source of these receptors: an adult with an advanced solid tumor such as melanoma, head and neck, liver or kidney cancer. Each CDR3 is given with its conserved first and last residue. D genes are given only for firm matches. Expanded clones get a size class; other rows say once, few or many, or leave the size out.

J: TRBJ2-7
V: TRBV4-3
D: TRBD2
size: -
CDR3: CASSQLGSGGGYEQYF
DNA: TGCGCCAGCAGCCAATTGGGTAGCGGGGGTGGGTACGAGCAGTACTTC

J: TRBJ1-1
V: TRBV7-9
D: -
size: once
CDR3: CASSLGHSRNTEAFF
DNA: TGTGCCAGCAGCTTGGGACACAGCAGGAACACTGAAGCTTTCTTT

J: TRBJ2-1
V: TRBV2
D: -
size: -
CDR3: CASTYRNEQFF
DNA: TGTGCCAGCACCTACAGGAATGAGCAGTTCTTC

J: TRBJ2-3
V: TRBV20-1
D: TRBD2
size: once
CDR3: CSAREASGKYF
DNA: TGCAGTGCTAGAGAGGCTAGCGGGAAGTATTTT

J: TRBJ1-1
V: TRBV4-3
D: TRBD1
size: -
CDR3: CASSPRQGGNTEAFF
DNA: TGCGCCAGCAGCCCCCGACAGGGCGGGAACACTGAAGCTTTCTTT

J: TRBJ2-7
V: TRBV5-1
D: -
size: -
CDR3: CASSSGSHEQYF
DNA: TGCGCCAGCAGCTCGGGTAGTCACGAGCAGTACTTC

J: TRBJ2-5
V: TRBV5-1
D: -
size: once
CDR3: CASSLGGAGRQETQYF
DNA: TGCGCCAGCAGCTTGGGTGGGGCAGGCAGGCAAGAGACCCAGTACTTC

J: TRBJ1-6
V: TRBV7-8
D: TRBD1
size: -
CDR3: CASGDRTDSPLHF
DNA: TGTGCCAGCGGGGACAGGACCGATTCACCCCTCCACTTT

J: TRBJ2-5
V: TRBV25-1
D: -
size: -
CDR3: CASSESHEETQYF
DNA: TGTGCCAGCAGTGAATCTCATGAAGAGACCCAGTACTTC

J: TRBJ2-1
V: TRBV27
D: -
size: -
CDR3: CASSPDSSSYNEQFF
DNA: TGTGCCAGCAGTCCTGACTCGAGCTCCTACAATGAGCAGTTCTTC

J: TRBJ2-7
V: TRBV6-6
D: -
size: -
CDR3: CASSYSPTEYEQYF
DNA: TGTGCCAGCAGTTACTCACCTACAGAATACGAGCAGTACTTC

J: TRBJ1-2
V: TRBV6-6
D: TRBD1
size: -
CDR3: CASSFDRANYGYTF
DNA: TGTGCCAGCAGCTTCGACAGGGCGAACTATGGCTACACCTTC